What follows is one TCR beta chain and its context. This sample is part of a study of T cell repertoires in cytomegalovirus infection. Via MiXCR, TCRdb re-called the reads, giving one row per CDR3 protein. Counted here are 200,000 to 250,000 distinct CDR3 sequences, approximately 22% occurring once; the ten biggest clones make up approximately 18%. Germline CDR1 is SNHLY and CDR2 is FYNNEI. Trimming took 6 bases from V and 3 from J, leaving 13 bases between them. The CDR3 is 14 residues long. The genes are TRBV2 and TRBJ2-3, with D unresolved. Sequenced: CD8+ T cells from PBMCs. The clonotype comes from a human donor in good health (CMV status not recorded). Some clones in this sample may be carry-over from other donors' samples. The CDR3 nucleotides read TGTGCCAGCAGGCCGGGCATGATTACAGATACGCAGTATTTT. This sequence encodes CASRPGMITDTQYF.